This is a list of T cell receptor beta chains from one sample in a study of cytomegalovirus exposure and HLA in healthy donors. Clones were sequenced by immunoSEQ multiplex PCR, and TCRdb holds only the in-frame ones, with some missing. The data contain 200,000 to 250,000 clones, approximately 88% of them singletons. The sequenced sample was PBMCs. These receptors were obtained from a woman aged 30 to 39 in good health and CMV-seropositive. CDR3s include the opening cysteine and the closing phenylalanine or tryptophan. Each record gives: D gene, J gene, V gene, clone size, CDR3 protein, CDR3 DNA. The D gene is left open where the match is weak. Only part of the rows carry a size: once, few, many, or a class if the clone is expanded.

d_gene: TRBD1
j_gene: TRBJ2-6
v_gene: TRBV9
abundance: -
CDR3aa: CASSPSGQGLSAGANVLTF
CDR3nt: TGTGCCAGCAGCCCGTCTGGACAGGGACTGTCAGCTGGGGCCAACGTCCTGACTTTC

d_gene: TRBD2
j_gene: TRBJ2-1
v_gene: TRBV4-3
abundance: -
CDR3aa: CASSRTGTSALQEQFF
CDR3nt: TGCGCCAGCAGCCGGACCGGGACTAGCGCCCTGCAGGAGCAGTTCTTC

d_gene: TRBD1
j_gene: TRBJ1-4
v_gene: TRBV6-5
abundance: -
CDR3aa: CASSSHDRDSEKLFF
CDR3nt: TGTGCCAGCAGTTCCCATGACAGGGACTCTGAAAAACTGTTTTTT

d_gene: -
j_gene: TRBJ2-6
v_gene: TRBV5-1
abundance: -
CDR3aa: CASREFLSGANVLTF
CDR3nt: TGCGCCAGCAGGGAATTTCTATCTGGGGCCAACGTCCTGACTTTC

d_gene: TRBD1
j_gene: TRBJ2-7
v_gene: TRBV27
abundance: -
CDR3aa: CASSQDRREQYF
CDR3nt: TGTGCCAGCAGCCAGGACAGGAGGGAGCAGTACTTC

d_gene: -
j_gene: TRBJ1-2
v_gene: TRBV5-4
abundance: -
CDR3aa: CASSLDKGGYTF
CDR3nt: TGTGCCAGCAGCTTGGATAAGGGCGGCTACACCTTC

d_gene: -
j_gene: TRBJ2-4
v_gene: TRBV27
abundance: -
CDR3aa: CASKQNNLTRAKNIQYF
CDR3nt: TGTGCCAGCAAGCAGAATAATCTTACCAGGGCCAAAAACATTCAGTACTTC

d_gene: -
j_gene: TRBJ2-3
v_gene: TRBV11-2
abundance: -
CDR3aa: CASSHGLGALSTDTQYF
CDR3nt: TGTGCCAGCAGCCACGGTTTAGGAGCGCTTAGCACAGATACGCAGTATTTT

d_gene: -
j_gene: TRBJ2-1
v_gene: TRBV29-1
abundance: -
CDR3aa: CSVGSLWGSNEQFF
CDR3nt: TGCAGCGTTGGTAGTTTATGGGGGAGCAATGAGCAGTTCTTC

d_gene: -
j_gene: TRBJ1-1
v_gene: TRBV27
abundance: once
CDR3aa: CASSSGTAEAFF
CDR3nt: TGTGCCAGCAGTTCGGGGACCGCTGAAGCTTTCTTT

d_gene: -
j_gene: TRBJ1-1
v_gene: TRBV29-1
abundance: -
CDR3aa: CSVEGSLLNTEAFF
CDR3nt: TGCAGCGTTGAAGGTAGTCTCTTGAACACTGAAGCTTTCTTT

d_gene: -
j_gene: TRBJ2-7
v_gene: TRBV29-1
abundance: -
CDR3aa: CSARGGGSAYEQYF
CDR3nt: TGCAGCGCCAGGGGGGGCGGGAGTGCCTACGAGCAGTACTTC

d_gene: TRBD1
j_gene: TRBJ1-2
v_gene: TRBV10-3
abundance: -
CDR3aa: CAVRDRDDYGYTF
CDR3nt: TGTGCCGTCCGGGACAGGGACGACTATGGCTACACCTTC

d_gene: -
j_gene: TRBJ2-1
v_gene: TRBV5-1
abundance: -
CDR3aa: CASSPGAYNEQFF
CDR3nt: TGCGCCAGCAGCCCAGGGGCCTACAATGAGCAGTTCTTC

d_gene: TRBD1
j_gene: TRBJ1-1
v_gene: TRBV10-3
abundance: -
CDR3aa: CAIRQGAMNTEAFF
CDR3nt: TGTGCCATCCGACAGGGGGCCATGAACACTGAAGCTTTCTTT

d_gene: -
j_gene: TRBJ2-1
v_gene: TRBV30
abundance: -
CDR3aa: CAWGTSTPPNEQFF
CDR3nt: TGTGCCTGGGGAACTAGTACCCCCCCCAATGAGCAGTTCTTC